This T cell receptor beta chain was sequenced for a study of cytotoxic CD8 clonotypes in ibrutinib-treated CLL (dated by TCRdb to about 2021). Looking at the study overall: The cohort had 11 relapsed/refractory and about 15 treatment-naive patients; fewer than 18 were IGHV unmutated. Responses were partial in some 24 patients and complete in 2; after median around 68 months follow-up, some 14 stayed in remission and some twelve progressed. The response samples were drawn at a median of approximately 11 months into treatment, with a range of roughly 6 to 40 months. An average of around 260,000 productive templates and 94,082 productive rearrangements was obtained per sample. Of the 90 or so participants in the trial, about 25 had longitudinal samples available. Cryopreserved peripheral blood mononuclear cells were collected at three points: before therapy, at response, and at either sustained remission or disease progression. All remission and progressive disease samples were collected while patients were still receiving ibrutinib. Points the paper makes about the study in general: Baseline clonality was found to be higher than that of age-matched healthy donors and was strongly correlated with circulating CD8+ T-cell counts. Clonality rose at ibrutinib response, remained stable during sustained remission, and dropped back toward baseline at progression. Sampling times were not matched between patients in sustained remission and patients whose disease was progressing, and lymph node repertoires were not examined. Public clonotypes were found to be uncommon and were observed to contract or remain stable during treatment; the increase in clonality was shown to reflect expansion of private clonotypes at ibrutinib response.

Comment on this clone: The clone's antigen remains unknown. No much larger clonotype is one base removed from it; base qualities were not supplied.

The time point tag for this specimen amounts to: around 25 months on ibrutinib. Around 2 micrograms of genomic DNA were extracted from cryopreserved PBMCs for TCR beta library preparation. High-throughput TCR beta sequencing was performed on longitudinal blood samples from CLL patients receiving ibrutinib monotherapy. The patients were enrolled in a single-center, open-label phase 2 trial of ibrutinib monotherapy. On a MiSeq, deep resolution sequencing aimed for a depth between 1 in 1 million and 1 in 200,000 T cells, with each clonotype covered roughly 10x on average. The immunoSEQ hsTCRB Kit was used to generate the TCR beta libraries. On the study's bioinformatics: Data were analyzed with ImmunoSEQ Data Assistant and ImmunoSEQ Analyzer, with V, D and J genes assigned per IMGT definitions. Clonality was computed as one minus normalized Shannon entropy of productive rearrangement frequencies, ranging from 0 to 1. Public clonotype analysis was restricted to overrepresented clonotypes comprising at least 0.05% of each patient's repertoire. About twelve repertoires from age-matched healthy donors, obtained from immuneACCESS, served as clonality controls. Imported from immuneACCESS, the table was reduced by TCRdb to in-frame sequences with V and J called. These copies leave out some clones; in studies compared against another copy, an unresolved V gene accounts for under half, and the cause of the remainder is not known. The DNA gave D and trimming, while V, J and clone size come from that table. The sample yields roughly 180,000 clones; less than 85% were counted once. The ten largest account for 3.5% to 5.5% of the sample.

This sequence originates from a human donor with chronic lymphocytic leukemia. The input for sequencing was PBMCs, taken after 24 months of ibrutinib treatment.

The DNA sequence is as follows: TGCGCCAGCAGCTACAACTTTGGAGCGGGCAGGGTAAATTTTAATGAAAAACTGTTTTTT. Its product reads: CASSYNFGAGRVNFNEKLFF. This receptor chain uses TRBV5-1 and TRBJ1-4; 5 matching bases give a weak D call of TRBD1. CDR1 and CDR2 are drawn from the germline V gene: SGHRS, YFSETQ. Trimming removed 3 bases from V and 4 bases from J, leaving 28 bases between the germline ends. The CDR3 holds 20 amino acids from the cysteine to the phenylalanine. Only CDR3 DNA is held: 60 bases, read in frame from base 1.